This T cell receptor (beta chain) emerged from a study of cytomegalovirus exposure and HLA in healthy donors. The primer mix had 60 Vbeta and 13 Jbeta primers. The method was immunoSEQ multiplex PCR; TCRdb's version includes in-frame clones alone and lacks a portion of them. The data hold around 150,000 clones, with around 60% observed a single time. The sequenced material came from PBMCs. The receptor comes from a woman in her sixties or seventies in good health and CMV-seropositive.

CDR3 loop: CASSERTEREAFF. The CDR3 DNA reads as TGCGCCAGCAGTGAGAGGACAGAAAGAGAAGCTTTCTTT. The chain joins TRBV10-1 to TRBJ1-1; D may be TRBD1 (6 bases). The CDR3 loop spans 13 amino acids. The ends were cut back, 2 bases at V and 8 bases at J, with 12 bases in the middle. Germline values: CDR1 WNHNN, CDR2 SYGVQD (reference sequence).